The present T cell receptor beta chain was sequenced within a study of blood T cell repertoires in COVID-19 (TCRdb year 2020). For context, the study as a whole: Samples covering the acute and convalescent phases of COVID-19 were provided by collaborators in the United States, Italy and Spain. Samples were obtained from the ongoing ImmuneRACE study (first 160 participants) and from 1,254 subjects provided by 6 global collaborators. The material from the prospective study consisted of cDNA or gDNA derived from T cells, B-cell-depleted T cells, or PBMCs. Where available, HLA class I and class II types were obtained from metadata supplied by the sample provider rather than from assay-based typing. A freely available public database, intended as a resource for researchers studying the immune response to SARS-CoV-2, is where the repertoires were released. Subjects who had been exposed to COVID-19, were actively infected with it, or had recovered from it provided the deeply sampled blood TCRbeta repertoires that made up the dataset. A de-identified subject ID, COVID-19 status, age in years and sex were almost always included in the sample metadata. General findings and caveats noted by the study authors: Clinical and demographic metadata were provided uncurated, with the amount varying by source and participant.

Note on this clone: Which antigen it targets is not known. Nothing much larger sits one base from this clone, and base qualities are not available.

In the prospective study, participants were about 18 to 90 years old, resided in about two dozen geographic areas of the United States, and were enrolled through a virtual design. In the prospective study, participants were assigned to cohorts based on the clinical history participants reported in a screening survey and a study questionnaire. Recovered participants in ImmuneRACE Cohort 3 were defined as having two consecutive negative NP/OP PCR tests, clearance from a healthcare professional, or resolution of symptoms. Mobile phlebotomists in the prospective study collected whole blood, serum and a nasopharyngeal or oropharyngeal swab from every participant. Participants in the prospective study had the option to provide additional blood draws and questionnaires over a 2-month period. Before DNA extraction, blood samples from the prospective study were shipped at room temperature or frozen. TCRbeta CDR3 regions were amplified from genomic DNA by means of the immunoSEQ Assay, a bias-controlled multiplex PCR. The study's own analysis went as follows. The number of nucleated cells in each sample was estimated from the amplification of reference gene primers within the assay. To quantify the absolute abundance of each unique TCRbeta CDR3 rearrangement, sequence reads were collapsed and filtered. For each sample, productive Simpson clonality was calculated by taking the square root of Simpson's diversity index across productive rearrangements. TCRdb's version of the immuneACCESS table is confined to in-frame rearrangements and falls short of the full clone set. An unresolved V gene accounts for under half of the shortfall where checked; the remainder is of unknown origin. The V and J calls and clone size are taken from that table; D and trimming were inferred from the DNA. The sample table shows around 260,000 clones, and roughly 85% are seen once. The ten largest clones take up 3.5% to 5.5% of the sample.

CDR1 is given as LGHNA and CDR2 as YNFKEQ, both from the germline V gene. At the junction V is shortened by 4 bases and J by 8 bases; bases outside the gene matches: 14. Counted from cysteine to phenylalanine, this CDR3 has 16 amino acids. Only the CDR3 DNA stays, 48 bases, in frame from base 1. The chain joins TRBV4-2 to TRBJ2-1; 7 bases in between match TRBD2. What was sequenced was PBMCs or T cells enriched from blood (not recorded which). The sequence was obtained from a woman aged 25 to 39 who had recovered from COVID-19. At the DNA level, the sequence is TGTGCCAGCAGCCCCACCACAGCCAGAGGGAGGGATGAGCAGTTCTTC. Its translation reads: CASSPTTARGRDEQFF.